This T cell receptor (beta chain) was sequenced for a study of T cell responses to AZD1222 COVID-19 vaccine. Overall study: Analyses pooled second doses at about 4 or about 12 weeks.

The germline gives CDR1 LGHDT, CDR2 YNNKEL (reference sequence). CDR3 length: 15 amino acids. V shed 0 bases and J shed 8 bases, with 13 bases lying between them. The data were produced by immunoSEQ multiplex PCR, yet TCRdb's version contains in-frame clones alone and is incomplete. The table lists 120,000 to 150,000 clones, around nine tenths of them singletons. The genes are TRBV3-1 (or the pseudogene TRBV3-2) and TRBJ1-4; no reliable D call. This specimen consisted of peripheral blood, obtained on day 0 of AZD1222 vaccination. This TCR was recovered from an adult in good health. The CDR3 region is CASSQESGLGEKLFF. In DNA, the CDR3 is TGTGCCAGCAGCCAAGAATCCGGGCTGGGGGAAAAACTGTTTTTT.